The 5 T cell receptor beta chains below all came from one sample that was sequenced in a study of siplizumab effects on memory and regulatory T cells. The method was immunoSEQ multiplex PCR; TCRdb's version includes in-frame clones alone and lacks a portion of them. The table records about 64,000 clones, nearly 98% of them present only once. Specimen: naive CD8+ T cells sorted from blood. The source is a human donor in good health.

The genes are TRBV29-1 and TRBJ1-2; 9 nucleotides match TRBD1. Germline CDR1 and CDR2: SQVTM and ANQGSEA. This CDR3 region has 13 residues. Trimming took 6 bases from V and 4 from J; bases not matched to a gene: 6. The CDR3 reads CSVSQGAIYGYTF. CDR3 DNA: TGCAGCGTCTCACAGGGGGCGATCTATGGCTACACCTTC.

V usage is TRBV9 and J usage is TRBJ2-7; 7 bases align to TRBD1. The junction had 4 bases not matched to a gene; V was cut back by 2 bases and J by 2 bases. Germline V gene sequence: CDR1 SGDLS, CDR2 YYNGEE. CDR3 length: 14 residues. CDR3: CASSVEDRTYEQYF. For the CDR3, the DNA is TGTGCCAGCAGCGTTGAGGACAGGACCTACGAGCAGTACTTC. The whole variable domain, remainder taken from reference TRBV9 and TRBJ2-7, is DSGVTQTPKHLITATGQRVTLRCSPRSGDLSVYWYQQSLDQGLQFLIQYYNGEERAKGNILERFSAQQFPDLHSELNLSSLELGDSALYFCASSVEDRTYEQYFGPGTRLTVT.

For the CDR3, the DNA is TGCGCCAGCAGCCAGGACAGGGAGGTTCAGCCCCAGCATTTT. Translation gives CASSQDREVQPQHF. The chain recombines TRBV4-1 with TRBJ1-5; TRBD1 aligns across 8 bases. The CDR3 spans 14 residues. J was trimmed by 6 bases and V by 3 bases; bases with no gene match: 4. CDR1 and CDR2 from the germline V gene are MGHRA and YSYEKL.

The chain employs TRBV28 and TRBJ1-1; 11 bases map to TRBD1. The CDR3 totals 17 residues. With V trimmed by 1 base and J by 4 bases, 8 bases remained unmatched. Germline CDR1 reads MDHEN; CDR2 reads SYDVKM. The CDR3 protein is CASSLLVFGTGGTEAFF. The CDR3 nucleotides read TGTGCCAGCAGTTTATTGGTCTTTGGGACAGGGGGCACTGAAGCTTTCTTT. The whole variable domain, remainder taken from reference TRBV28 and TRBJ1-1, is DVKVTQSSRYLVKRTGEKVFLECVQDMDHENMFWYRQDPGLGLRLIYFSYDVKMKEKGDIPEGYSVSREKKERFSLILESASTNQTSMYLCASSLLVFGTGGTEAFFGQGTRLTVV.

The chain carries TRBV9 and TRBJ2-1, with TRBD2 matching 12 bases. The CDR3 loop spans 15 amino acids. Germline CDR1 is SGDLS and CDR2 is YYNGEE. V gave up 3 bases and J gave up 5 bases; unmatched junction bases: 3. CDR3 protein: CASSASGGANNEQFF. The CDR3, as DNA: TGTGCCAGCAGCGCTAGCGGGGGGGCAAACAATGAGCAGTTCTTC.